This T cell receptor (beta chain) appears in the sequencing data of a study of somatic mutations in cytotoxic T cells in rheumatoid arthritis. The repertoire was sequenced with immunoSEQ multiplex PCR; TCRdb's copy has only in-frame clones and lacks some. The sample records approximately 12,000 clones, approximately 80% being singletons. CDR1 and CDR2 from the germline V gene are MNHEY and SMNVEV (reference sequence). The CDR3 spans 14 residues. Trimming took off 6 bases at V and 13 bases at J, with 22 bases between the two ends. The specimen was CD8+ T cells sorted from blood. V gene TRBV27 combines with J gene TRBJ2-1; tentative D call: TRBD2 (5 bases). This TCR came from a man aged 45-65 years in good health. CDR3 in amino acids: CASSPSNSGNRQFF. The CDR3 region has the DNA TGTGCCAGCAGCCCGAGCAATTCCGGGAATAGACAGTTCTTC.